The present entry profiles one T cell receptor (beta chain) with its context. V was cut by 6 bases and J by 2 bases, with 10 bases left in between. The CDR3 runs to 13 residues. Germline V gene data show CDR1 as MRHNA and CDR2 as SNTAGT. The data belong to a study of blood T cell repertoires in COVID-19. Overall study context: Donors in the United States, Italy and Spain gave samples during acute or convalescent COVID-19. Sample material is recorded as cDNA or gDNA derived from T cells, B-cell-depleted T cells, or PBMCs.

Original handling: The authors estimated nucleated cell counts from reference gene primer amplification. Profiled with immunoSEQ multiplex PCR; TCRdb holds only in-frame clones, not every one. The DNA gave D and trimming, while V, J and clone size come from that table. The sample includes 200,000 to 250,000 clones, roughly 86% seen only once; the top ten take approximately 2.9%. What was sequenced was peripheral blood. The chain recombines TRBV6-4 with TRBJ2-5, with D perhaps TRBD2 (6 bases). The receptor was isolated from a man between 60 and 75 years old with acute or convalescent COVID-19. The CDR3 is CASSRGIQETQYF. The CDR3 DNA sequence: TGTGCCAGCAGCCGGGGGATTCAAGAGACCCAGTACTTC.